These 3 T cell receptor beta chains share one sample of origin, sequenced in a study of cytomegalovirus exposure and HLA in healthy donors (dated by TCRdb to the late 2010s). Library preparation was by the immunoSEQ multiplex PCR assay. TCRdb holds this immuneACCESS table with in-frame rearrangements only. Some clones are missing; in checked studies, unresolved V genes explain under half, and the rest has no known cause. The sample records approximately 160,000 clones, roughly 80% of which are singletons. The top ten clonotypes cover about 2% of the sample. The sample taken for sequencing was PBMCs. The receptors originated from a man aged 25-45 years in good health and CMV-seropositive.

This clone was recorded once. The J gene is TRBJ1-5, the V gene TRBV27; tentatively, D is TRBD1 (6 bases). The CDR3 totals 16 residues. Germline V gene lookup returns CDR1 MNHEY and CDR2 SMNVEV (reference sequence). The germline V and J ends were trimmed by 4 bases and 11 bases, with 24 bases remaining between them. As DNA, the CDR3 is TGTGCCAGCAGTTACGACCGGGACATATCGATCGGGGCCCAGCATTTT. Translating gives CASSYDRDISIGAQHF.

The V gene is TRBV7-9, the J gene TRBJ2-1; weak D call: TRBD2 (5 bases). Germline V gene sequence: CDR1 SEHNR, CDR2 FQNEAQ (reference sequence). Trimming took 6 bases from V and 3 from J, leaving 15 bases between them. The CDR3 runs to 15 residues. CDR3 DNA sequence: TGTGCCAGCAGGGCCACTTCGGGGTTCTACAATGAGCAGTTCTTC. Protein product: CASRATSGFYNEQFF.

V gene TRBV9 combines with J gene TRBJ2-1; 7 nucleotides agree with TRBD1. The V gene's germline CDR1 is SGDLS and CDR2 YYNGEE. CDR3 length equals 16 residues. V gave up 4 bases and J gave up 5 bases; unmatched junction bases: 12. CDR3 sequence reads: CASSPGQGGWDNEQFF. CDR3 nucleotides: TGTGCCAGCAGCCCCGGACAAGGGGGCTGGGACAATGAGCAGTTCTTC. Together with reference TRBV9 and TRBJ2-1, the CDR3 gives the full variable domain: DSGVTQTPKHLITATGQRVTLRCSPRSGDLSVYWYQQSLDQGLQFLIQYYNGEERAKGNILERFSAQQFPDLHSELNLSSLELGDSALYFCASSPGQGGWDNEQFFGPGTRLTVL.